Listed below are T cell receptor beta chains from one sample, sequenced in a study of blood T cell repertoires in COVID-19. Repertoires were generated with immunoSEQ multiplex PCR, while TCRdb's copy carries only in-frame clones and drops some. This table has 250,000 to 300,000 clones, 85% to 90% appearing once. The sequenced sample was PBMCs or T cells enriched from blood (not recorded which). These receptors were obtained from a man in his late teens or twenties who had recovered from COVID-19. CDR3s include the opening cysteine and the closing phenylalanine or tryptophan. The order of the fields is V gene, CDR3 length, D gene, clone size, J gene, CDR3 DNA, CDR3 protein. D genes are given only for firm matches. The size entry is marked missing in some rows and otherwise reads once, few, many or a size class.

>TRBV3-1/TRBV3-2|15|TRBD1|.|TRBJ1-3
TGTGCCAGCAGCCAAGGGGACAGCTCTGGAAACACCATATATTTT
CASSQGDSSGNTIYF
>TRBV5-1|14|.|.|TRBJ1-2
TGCGCCAGCAGCTTCGGCAGGGCGGACTATGGCTACACCTTC
CASSFGRADYGYTF
>TRBV27|15|.|.|TRBJ1-6
TGTGCCAGCAGTTTCTCCAATCAGGGAAATTCACCCCTCCACTTT
CASSFSNQGNSPLHF
>TRBV25-1|15|.|.|TRBJ1-6
TGTGCCAGCAGTGAAAGACAGGAGACGGGATCACCCCTCCACTTT
CASSERQETGSPLHF
>TRBV23-1|14|TRBD1|.|TRBJ1-1
TGCGCCAGCAGTGCCGGGACAGGTAACACTGAAGCTTTCTTT
CASSAGTGNTEAFF
>TRBV7-2|16|.|.|TRBJ2-3
TGTGCCAGCAGCTTCGCTGGGCCGAACCCCGCCGATACGCAGTATTTT
CASSFAGPNPADTQYF
>TRBV19|12|.|.|TRBJ1-5
TGTGCCAGTAGTGAACTTAATCAGCCCCAGCATTTT
CASSELNQPQHF
>TRBV18|13|.|few|TRBJ1-1
TGTGCCAGCTCACAGGGGGAGAACACTGAAGCTTTCTTT
CASSQGENTEAFF
>TRBV7-8|18|TRBD2|.|TRBJ2-1
TGTGCCAGCAGCACCCGGACTAGCGGCTCACTATCCTACAATGAGCAGTTCTTC
CASSTRTSGSLSYNEQFF
>TRBV19|14|.|.|TRBJ1-2
TGTGCCAGTAAGCCAGGGGAACTCTCCTATGACTACACCTTC
CASKPGELSYDYTF
>TRBV7-8|15|.|.|TRBJ2-7
TGTGCCAGCAGCTTATCCCGGTCACCCTCCTACGAGCAGTACTTC
CASSLSRSPSYEQYF
>TRBV27|14|.|.|TRBJ1-5
TGTGCCAGCAGTTTTCGGGGGGCCAATCAGCCCCAGCATTTT
CASSFRGANQPQHF
>TRBV11-2|15|TRBD2|few|TRBJ2-1
TGTGCCAGCAGCTTGGGCGGACTAGTGAAGAGTGAGCAGTTCTTC
CASSLGGLVKSEQFF
>TRBV15|14|TRBD1|.|TRBJ1-1
TGTGCCACCAGCACCGACAGGGGGCGGGCTGAAGCTTTCTTT
CATSTDRGRAEAFF
>TRBV7-9|13|TRBD1|.|TRBJ2-7
TGTGCCAGCAGCTCACAGGGGGCCTACGAGCAGTACTTC
CASSSQGAYEQYF
>TRBV5-1|15|TRBD1|.|TRBJ2-2
TGCGCCAGCAGCTATGACAGGGACGGAGCCGGGGAGCTGTTTTTT
CASSYDRDGAGELFF
>TRBV14|13|TRBD1|.|TRBJ1-4
TGTGCCAGCAGCCGGGACAGGGCTTCCAAACTGTTTTTT
CASSRDRASKLFF
>TRBV6-5|15|.|.|TRBJ2-3
TGTGCCAGTACAGGTGGGACTTCCACCACAGATACGCAGTATTTT
CASTGGTSTTDTQYF
>TRBV7-8|16|TRBD2|.|TRBJ2-1
TGTGCCAGCAGCAATCCGTTAGCGGGAGTGGGCAATGAGCAGTTCTTC
CASSNPLAGVGNEQFF
>TRBV13|14|TRBD1|.|TRBJ2-5
TGTGCCAGCAACCACAGGGGGCGCTGGGAGACCCAGTACTTC
CASNHRGRWETQYF
>TRBV7-8|15|.|.|TRBJ1-1
TGTGCCAGCAGCGACTCTTTGCGGGGGGCGGGTGAAGCTTTCTTT
CASSDSLRGAGEAFF
>TRBV7-2|15|TRBD1|.|TRBJ2-7
TGTGCCAGCAGCTCCGGACAGGTACGCTCCTACGAGCAGTACTTC
CASSSGQVRSYEQYF
>TRBV18|16|.|.|TRBJ1-5
TGTGCCAGCTCTCCCGGGCAGGGCACACGTCGTGGGCCCCAGCATTTT
CASSPGQGTRRGPQHF
>TRBV7-9|13|.|.|TRBJ2-7
TGTGCCAGCAGCGTAGTAAACACCTACGAGCAGTACTTC
CASSVVNTYEQYF
>TRBV6-4|15|TRBD2|.|TRBJ2-1
TGTGCCAGCAGTTCGCTAGCGGGGGCCCTCAATGAGCAGTTCTTC
CASSSLAGALNEQFF
>TRBV24-1|15|TRBD1|.|TRBJ1-5
TGTGCCACCAGTGACAAGACAGGGCCGAATCAGCCCCAGCATTTT
CATSDKTGPNQPQHF
>TRBV5-1|16|.|.|TRBJ1-1
TGCGCCAGCAGCTTGGGACTCCATAATTTGAACACTGAAGCTTTCTTT
CASSLGLHNLNTEAFF
>TRBV4-1|14|TRBD1|.|TRBJ1-1
TGCGCCAGCAGCCAAGAATCCAGACAGGGGCCCGCTTTCTTT
CASSQESRQGPAFF
>TRBV7-3|16|.|once|TRBJ2-1
TGTGCCAGCAGCCGAACAGGGAGGGCCCAAAACAATGAGCAGTTCTTC
CASSRTGRAQNNEQFF
>TRBV18|17|.|.|TRBJ2-3
TGTGCCAGCTCGAGAAACGGACCAGGGGATTTAGCAGATACGCAGTATTTT
CASSRNGPGDLADTQYF
>TRBV5-1|15|.|.|TRBJ1-3
TGCGCCAGCAGTATCGGACAACTCTCTGGAAACACCATATATTTT
CASSIGQLSGNTIYF
>TRBV5-1|15|.|once|TRBJ2-3
TGCGCCAGCAGCCCGGACACGCTTTTCACAGATACGCAGTATTTT
CASSPDTLFTDTQYF
>TRBV28|15|.|.|TRBJ2-6
TGTGCCAGCAGCCTAGGGGGCTCTGGGGCCAACGTCCTGACTTTC
CASSLGGSGANVLTF
>TRBV29-1|14|TRBD2|.|TRBJ2-1
TGCAGCGTATCGCGGGGGATCTCCTACAATGAGCAGTTCTTC
CSVSRGISYNEQFF
>TRBV5-1|15|TRBD1|.|TRBJ2-2
TGCGCCAGCAGCCCCCCGACAGGGGAGGTGGGGGAGCTGTTTTTT
CASSPPTGEVGELFF
>TRBV5-4|16|TRBD2|.|TRBJ2-3
TGTGCCAGCAGGCGGACGACTAGCGGTAACACAGATACGCAGTATTTT
CASRRTTSGNTDTQYF
>TRBV5-1|17|TRBD1|.|TRBJ1-2
TGCGCCAGCAGCCCGCGATGGCTGAATTCCGGGACAGATGGCTACACCTTC
CASSPRWLNSGTDGYTF
>TRBV18|13|.|.|TRBJ2-7
TGTGCCAGCTCACGCGCGACAGACTACGAGCAGTACTTC
CASSRATDYEQYF
>TRBV12-5|18|TRBD1|few|TRBJ1-1
TGTGCTAGTGGTTTGGTAAGGGGGCAAGCAGGGGAGAACACTGAAGCTTTCTTT
CASGLVRGQAGENTEAFF
>TRBV3-1/TRBV3-2|14|.|.|TRBJ1-1
TGTGCCAGCAGCCATAACGGGGTCAACACTGAAGCTTTCTTT
CASSHNGVNTEAFF
>TRBV7-7|15|TRBD2|.|TRBJ2-1
TGTGCTAGCAGCTTTGGGACTAGCGGATACAATGAGCAGTTCTTC
CASSFGTSGYNEQFF
>TRBV5-1|14|TRBD1|once|TRBJ2-5
TGCGCCAGCAGCAAGGGACAGGGGGATGAGACCCAGTACTTC
CASSKGQGDETQYF
>TRBV7-9|17|TRBD2|.|TRBJ2-2
TGTGCCAGCAGCCTCTACTCCGGGACTAGCAGCACCGGGGAGCTGTTTTTT
CASSLYSGTSSTGELFF
>TRBV7-2|17|TRBD1|.|TRBJ2-3
TGTGCCAGCAGCTTAGCGCAGGGACAGGGTATAGGATATACGCAGTATTTT
CASSLAQGQGIGYTQYF
>TRBV7-9|17|.|few|TRBJ1-4
TGTGCCAGCAGCTTACTCACTTCAGGGACAACTAATGAAAAACTGTTTTTT
CASSLLTSGTTNEKLFF
>TRBV11-3|16|TRBD2|few|TRBJ2-7
TGTGCCAGCAGCCCCGGAGCATCGGGGGGTACTCTCGAGCAGTACTTC
CASSPGASGGTLEQYF
>TRBV11-3|15|TRBD1|.|TRBJ1-4
TGTGCCAGCAGCTTGGGACAGGGAACTAATGAAAAACTGTTTTTT
CASSLGQGTNEKLFF
>TRBV6-1|13|.|once|TRBJ1-2
TGTGCCAGCAGTGAAGACAGGAGCTATGGCTACACCTTC
CASSEDRSYGYTF
>TRBV7-2|19|.|.|TRBJ2-1
TGTGCCAGCAGCTTAGATCTTAGGTCTCGGCCAGGAGGTCCCAATGAGCAGTTCTTC
CASSLDLRSRPGGPNEQFF
>TRBV6-4|14|.|few|TRBJ2-3
TGTGCCAGCAGTGCGTCTCTCCGGGGAGATACGCAGTATTTT
CASSASLRGDTQYF
>TRBV28|13|TRBD1|.|TRBJ1-2
TGTGCCAGCCGGGACAGTTCTAACTATGGCTACACCTTC
CASRDSSNYGYTF
>TRBV7-8|18|.|.|TRBJ2-6
TGTGCCAGCAGCTTAATGTCAGGATTGGTCTCTGGGGCCAACGTCCTGACTTTC
CASSLMSGLVSGANVLTF
>TRBV11-2|15|TRBD1|.|TRBJ2-3
TGTGCCAGCAGCCCGCGACCCGAGGGGGCGGATACGCAGTATTTT
CASSPRPEGADTQYF